This T cell receptor beta chain was observed in a study of long-term antiretroviral therapy in people with HIV. Regarding the study as a whole: Clones that had undergone expansion before ART prevailed in the repertoire throughout all time points. All blood samples came from the years 2004 to 2017, possibly under older ART regimens.

Every specimen provided 1-10 million cryopreserved PBMC before DNA extraction took place. Points on this clone: The target antigen is unknown.

The V and J ends lost 4 bases and 2 bases, in that order; junction bases with no gene match: 1. This CDR3 has 15 residues. CDR1 is SGHAT, CDR2 FQNNGV, per germline. Run at survey level, the immunoSEQ assay was version v3.0. The repertoire was sequenced with immunoSEQ multiplex PCR; TCRdb's copy has only in-frame clones and lacks some. This sample has fewer than 30,000 clones, with 95% found just once. The sequence was obtained from a man aged 25 to 40 with HIV. This chain joins TRBV11-2 and TRBJ2-1, with 11 bases matching TRBD2. The specimen comprised unsorted PBMCs, sampled 5.3 years after starting antiretroviral therapy. The CDR3 is CASSSLAGAYNEQFF. The CDR3 nucleotides are TGTGCCAGCAGCTCACTAGCGGGAGCCTACAATGAGCAGTTCTTC.